The rows below give T cell receptor beta chains drawn from one sample of a study of blood T cell repertoires in COVID-19. Profiled with immunoSEQ multiplex PCR; TCRdb holds only in-frame clones, not every one. The data show some 240,000 clones, about 81% seen once. What was sequenced was peripheral blood. These receptors came from a woman aged 60-75 years with active or convalescent COVID-19. Both conserved end residues are trimmed from each CDR3. D genes are given only for firm matches.

J	V	D	CDR3
TRBJ1-3	TRBV2	TRBD1	ASRPILPATGVGNTIY
TRBJ1-3	TRBV12-3/TRBV12-4	-	ASSLLGNTIY
TRBJ1-3	TRBV30	-	AWSVFGRAGNTIY
TRBJ1-1	TRBV7-9	-	ASSLYREGKEAF
TRBJ1-6	TRBV5-1	-	ASSLQSSSYNSPLH
TRBJ2-2	TRBV7-2	TRBD1	ASRLTGDTGELF
TRBJ1-3	TRBV7-6	-	ASSLVDRSPSGNTIY
TRBJ2-1	TRBV19	TRBD2	ASSTVTSGEYNEQF
TRBJ1-1	TRBV12-3/TRBV12-4	TRBD1	ASRQGAGTEAF
TRBJ2-7	TRBV7-2	TRBD2	ASSWGPGLAGEQY
TRBJ1-3	TRBV6-5	-	ASTSGVISGNTIY
TRBJ2-2	TRBV29-1	-	SVDSKGTGELF
TRBJ2-3	TRBV19	TRBD2	ASSLDPSGGVTDTQY
TRBJ1-2	TRBV5-5	-	ASSLDTWYGYT
TRBJ2-7	TRBV19	TRBD2	ASSLGWTSNEQY
TRBJ1-5	TRBV18	TRBD1	ASSPGTGWGNQPQH
TRBJ1-6	TRBV5-1	TRBD1	ASTLGQGAEDSPLH
TRBJ2-3	TRBV7-6	TRBD2	ASSLGGGGTDTQY
TRBJ1-5	TRBV12-3/TRBV12-4	-	ASSDRGQPQH
TRBJ1-1	TRBV12-5	-	ASGLVPTRGGGVGEAF
TRBJ1-1	TRBV6-6	TRBD1	ASIQKRGLEKAF
TRBJ1-2	TRBV6-5	TRBD1	ASSYGRTGGYT
TRBJ1-1	TRBV5-1	TRBD1	ASSINPGQGASEAF
TRBJ1-4	TRBV7-9	-	ASSLVRSANEKLF
TRBJ1-4	TRBV7-6	TRBD1	ASSPGTGGANEKLF
TRBJ1-1	TRBV12-3/TRBV12-4	TRBD1	ASSFPGTGLAF
TRBJ1-5	TRBV27	TRBD1	ASSAVTGGDQPQH
TRBJ2-7	TRBV10-2	TRBD2	ASSEVAGGPYEQY
TRBJ2-7	TRBV29-1	TRBD1	SVLGQGLGEQY
TRBJ1-3	TRBV7-8	-	ASSSQPPGVGSGNTIY
TRBJ1-1	TRBV10-3	-	AISARDYTEAF
TRBJ2-6	TRBV5-1	-	ASSLAGAGANVLT
TRBJ1-1	TRBV7-6	TRBD1	ASSPDRTDTEAF
TRBJ2-5	TRBV2	TRBD1	ASTGQVQETQY
TRBJ2-5	TRBV19	-	ASSIRETQY
TRBJ2-5	TRBV5-5	TRBD1	ASSLAWAGGRETQY
TRBJ1-5	TRBV6-6	TRBD1	ASSGQTGARQPQH
TRBJ1-1	TRBV7-2	-	ASSPQRTGEAF
TRBJ2-7	TRBV29-1	-	SVVPHYEQY
TRBJ2-2	TRBV6-2/TRBV6-3	-	ASSPSGIPLNTGELF
TRBJ1-1	TRBV19	TRBD1	ASSGTGTGGAF
TRBJ1-1	TRBV7-9	TRBD1	ASSLVTRGALNTEAF